The text below deals with one T cell receptor (beta chain). The antigen remains unidentified. The data were taken from a study of T cells in localized non-small cell lung cancer. Study-wide points: One tumor region alone was sequenced, and heterogeneity therefore remains possible.

TCRdb's table, derived via immunoSEQ multiplex PCR, lists solely in-frame clones and lacks some. The sample yields under 100,000 clones, 88% seen once. The source was peripheral blood, collected before any cancer treatment. The TCR was taken from a woman aged 40 to 75 with stage I squamous cell lung carcinoma.

CDR3 protein: CASAPWQGAFTEAFF. The CDR3 bases are TGTGCCTCTGCCCCGTGGCAGGGGGCTTTCACTGAAGCTTTCTTT. The chain uses TRBV19 and TRBJ1-1; 8 positions agree with TRBD1. The CDR3 sequence is 15 residues long. The germline V gene encodes CDR1 LNHDA and CDR2 SQIVND (reference sequence). The V segment lost 11 bases and the J segment 4 bases; nucleotides outside the gene matches: 15.